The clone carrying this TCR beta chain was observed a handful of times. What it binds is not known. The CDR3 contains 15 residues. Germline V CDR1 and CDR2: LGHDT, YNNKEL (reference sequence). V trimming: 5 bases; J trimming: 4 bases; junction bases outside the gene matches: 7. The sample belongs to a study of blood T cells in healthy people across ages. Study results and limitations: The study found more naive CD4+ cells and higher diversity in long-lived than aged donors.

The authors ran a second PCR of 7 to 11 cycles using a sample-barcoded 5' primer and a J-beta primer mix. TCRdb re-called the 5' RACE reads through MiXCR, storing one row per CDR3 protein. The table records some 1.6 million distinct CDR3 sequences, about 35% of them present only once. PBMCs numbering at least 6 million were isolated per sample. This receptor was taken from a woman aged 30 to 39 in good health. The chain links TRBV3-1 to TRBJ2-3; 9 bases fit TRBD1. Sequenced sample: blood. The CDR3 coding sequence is TGTGCCAGCAGCGCCCGGGACAGGGAGGCAGATACGCAGTATTTT. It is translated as CASSARDREADTQYF.